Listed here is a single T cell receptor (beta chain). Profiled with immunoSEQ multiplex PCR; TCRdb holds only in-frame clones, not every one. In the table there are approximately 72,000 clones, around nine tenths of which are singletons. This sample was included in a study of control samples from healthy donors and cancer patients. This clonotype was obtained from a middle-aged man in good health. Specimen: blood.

CDR3 in DNA: TGCGCCAGCAGGAAGGGTAATAGCAATCAGCCCCAGCATTTT. Its translation is CASRKGNSNQPQHF. The chain links TRBV10-2 to TRBJ1-5; no clear D gene. The CDR3 is 14 amino acids. Deletions cut 6 bases from V and 0 bases from J, with 9 bases between. Germline loops: CDR1 WSHSY, CDR2 SAAADI.